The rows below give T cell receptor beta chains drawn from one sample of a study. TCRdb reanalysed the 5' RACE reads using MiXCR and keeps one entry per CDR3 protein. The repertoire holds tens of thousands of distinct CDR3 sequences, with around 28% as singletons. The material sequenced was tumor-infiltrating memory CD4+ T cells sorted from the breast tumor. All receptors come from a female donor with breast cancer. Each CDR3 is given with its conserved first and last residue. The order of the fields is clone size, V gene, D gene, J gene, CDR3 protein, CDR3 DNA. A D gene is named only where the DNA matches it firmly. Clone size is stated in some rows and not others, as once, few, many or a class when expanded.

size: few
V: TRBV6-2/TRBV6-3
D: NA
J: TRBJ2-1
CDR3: CASSTPGEGNNEQFF
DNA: TGTGCCAGCAGTACCCCGGGAGAAGGGAACAATGAGCAGTTCTTC

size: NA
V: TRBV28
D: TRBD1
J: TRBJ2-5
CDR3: CASSLLGQGRETQYF
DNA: TGTGCCAGCAGTTTATTGGGACAGGGGAGGGAGACCCAGTACTTC

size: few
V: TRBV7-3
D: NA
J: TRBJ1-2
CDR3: CASSPTGEYGYTF
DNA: TGTGCCAGCAGCCCCACCGGGGAATATGGCTACACCTTC

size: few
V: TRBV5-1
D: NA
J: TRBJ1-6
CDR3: CASSWELDSPLHF
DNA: TGCGCCAGCAGCTGGGAGCTGGATTCACCCCTCCACTTT

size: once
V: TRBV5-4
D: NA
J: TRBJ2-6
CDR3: CASSPEASSGANVLTF
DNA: TGTGCCAGCAGCCCGGAAGCAAGCTCTGGGGCCAACGTCCTGACTTTC

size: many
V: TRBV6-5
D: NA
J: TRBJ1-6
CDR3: CASSYSRAHNSPLHF
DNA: TGTGCCAGCAGTTACTCGAGGGCTCATAATTCACCCCTCCACTTT

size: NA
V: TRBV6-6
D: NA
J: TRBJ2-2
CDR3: CASSRAGTGELFF
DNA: TGTGCCAGCAGTAGGGCGGGGACCGGGGAGCTGTTTTTT

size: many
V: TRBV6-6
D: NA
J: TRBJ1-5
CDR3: CASSSPADQPQHF
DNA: TGTGCCAGCAGTTCTCCGGCCGATCAGCCCCAGCATTTT

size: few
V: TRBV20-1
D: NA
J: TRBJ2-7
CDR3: CSARDPRRGRSDEQYF
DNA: TGCAGTGCTAGAGACCCCAGACGGGGCCGCTCGGACGAGCAGTACTTC

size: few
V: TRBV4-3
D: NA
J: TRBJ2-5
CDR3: CASSQALRRWDSVETQYF
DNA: TGCGCCAGCAGCCAAGCCCTTCGCAGGTGGGATTCGGTTGAGACCCAGTACTTC

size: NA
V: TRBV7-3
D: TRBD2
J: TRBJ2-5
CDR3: CASSQGRGETQYF
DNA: TGTGCCAGCAGCCAAGGGAGGGGAGAGACCCAGTACTTC